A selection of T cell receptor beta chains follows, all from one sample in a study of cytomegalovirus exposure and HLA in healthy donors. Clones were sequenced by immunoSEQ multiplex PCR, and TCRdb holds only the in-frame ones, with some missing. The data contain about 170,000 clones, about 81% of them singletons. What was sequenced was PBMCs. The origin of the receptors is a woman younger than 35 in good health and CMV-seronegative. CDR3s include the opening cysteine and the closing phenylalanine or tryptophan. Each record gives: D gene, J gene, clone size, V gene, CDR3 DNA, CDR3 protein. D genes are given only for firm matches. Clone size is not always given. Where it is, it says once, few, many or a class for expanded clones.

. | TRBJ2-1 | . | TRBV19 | TGTGCCAGTAGTATTAGGTCCAGGGCTGCCTCCCATGAGCAGTTCTTC | CASSIRSRAASHEQFF
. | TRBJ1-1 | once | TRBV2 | TGTGCCAGCAATTCACTTCCCAGAAGAGCGGTCACTGAAGCTTTCTTT | CASNSLPRRAVTEAFF
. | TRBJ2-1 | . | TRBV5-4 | TGTGCCAGCAGCTTGTCCCGGAGTGACAATGAGCAGTTCTTC | CASSLSRSDNEQFF
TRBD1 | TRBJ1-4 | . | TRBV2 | TGTGCCAGCAGGGAACAGGGGTGGGATGAAAAACTGTTTTTT | CASREQGWDEKLFF
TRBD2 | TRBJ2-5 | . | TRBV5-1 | TGCGCCAGCAGCCCGGGGGGGAGCGGGGGACAAGAGACCCAGTACTTC | CASSPGGSGGQETQYF
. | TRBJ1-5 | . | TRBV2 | TGTGCCAGCAGTGTATTTGGGGGGTATAATCAGCCCCAGCATTTT | CASSVFGGYNQPQHF
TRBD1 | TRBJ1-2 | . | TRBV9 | TGTGCCAGCAGCGATGTGACAGGGACCTTCGGCTACACCTTC | CASSDVTGTFGYTF
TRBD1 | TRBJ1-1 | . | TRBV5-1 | TGCGCCAGCAGCTTGGTTGGGACAGGGGGTGATGAAGCTTTCTTT | CASSLVGTGGDEAFF
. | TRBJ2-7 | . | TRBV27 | TGTGCCAGCAGTTTTGACGCAGGGAACTACGAGCAGTACTTC | CASSFDAGNYEQYF
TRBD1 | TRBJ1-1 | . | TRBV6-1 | TGTGCCAGCACCCTGGCCCAGGGGGGCACTGAAGCTTTCTTT | CASTLAQGGTEAFF
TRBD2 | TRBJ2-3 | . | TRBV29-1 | TGCAGCGTTGATCGGGGAAGGAGCGGGAGGATGCCAGATACGCAGTATTTT | CSVDRGRSGRMPDTQYF
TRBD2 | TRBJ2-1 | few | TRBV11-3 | TGTGCCAGCAGCTTTGGGGCTAGCGGGGCCCACAATGAGCAGTTCTTC | CASSFGASGAHNEQFF
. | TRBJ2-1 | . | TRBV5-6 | TGTGCCAGCAGCTTGGGACTGACCTACAATGAGCAGTTCTTC | CASSLGLTYNEQFF
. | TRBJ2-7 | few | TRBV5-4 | TGTGCCAGCAGCCAAACCGCTCAGGCCGGGGCCTACGAGCAGTACTTC | CASSQTAQAGAYEQYF
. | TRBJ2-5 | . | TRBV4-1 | TGCGCCAGCAGCCAAGACGACAGATCGGGTGGGGAGACCCAGTACTTC | CASSQDDRSGGETQYF
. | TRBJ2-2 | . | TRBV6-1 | TGTGCCAGCAGTGAACCAGTTACCGGGGAGCTGTTTTTT | CASSEPVTGELFF
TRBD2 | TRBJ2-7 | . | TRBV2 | TGTGCCAGCAGTGTTGAGGGCGGGAGCTCCTACGAGCAGTACTTC | CASSVEGGSSYEQYF
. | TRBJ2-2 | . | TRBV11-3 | TGTGCCAGCAGCTTGCAGGGGACCGGGGAGCTGTTTTTT | CASSLQGTGELFF
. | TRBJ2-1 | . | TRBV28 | TGTGCCAGCCGACTAGGGATCTCCTACAATGAGCAGTTCTTC | CASRLGISYNEQFF